This is a list of T cell receptor beta chains from one sample in a study of T cell responses to AZD1222 COVID-19 vaccine. Sequencing used immunoSEQ multiplex PCR; TCRdb keeps in-frame clones, though not all of them. Among 90,000 to 130,000 clones, less than 95% were seen once, and the ten largest hold approximately 8%. The sample was peripheral blood, taken on day 0 of AZD1222 vaccination. These receptor sequences come from an adult in good health. Each CDR3 is given with its conserved first and last residue. The order of the fields is J gene, D gene, clone size, V gene, CDR3 protein, CDR3 DNA. The D gene is left open where the match is weak. Clone size, where shown, is once, few, many, or a class for clones that have expanded.

J gene: TRBJ2-1; D gene: TRBD2; clone size: once; V gene: TRBV12-5; CDR3 protein: CASAFRGGGNEQFF; CDR3 DNA: TGTGCTAGTGCCTTCCGCGGGGGGGGGAATGAGCAGTTCTTC
J gene: TRBJ1-5; D gene: TRBD1; clone size: once; V gene: TRBV28; CDR3 protein: CASIRGGTGGIQYQPQHF; CDR3 DNA: TGTGCCAGCATCCGTGGGGGGACAGGGGGCATTCAGTATCAGCCTCAGCATTTT
J gene: TRBJ1-4; D gene: NA; clone size: NA; V gene: TRBV3-1/TRBV3-2; CDR3 protein: CASSPAAGGGRKKLFF; CDR3 DNA: TGTGCCAGCAGCCCAGCCGCGGGGGGGGGAAGAAAAAAACTGTTTTTT
J gene: TRBJ1-4; D gene: NA; clone size: NA; V gene: TRBV19; CDR3 protein: CASSIGQPGKNEGVFF; CDR3 DNA: TGTGCCAGTAGTATAGGACAACCAGGGAAAAATGAAGGCGTGTTTTTT
J gene: TRBJ1-6; D gene: TRBD1; clone size: NA; V gene: TRBV27; CDR3 protein: CASRTSDRGNSPLHF; CDR3 DNA: TGTGCCAGCAGAACCTCGGACAGGGGGAATTCACCCCTCCACTTT
J gene: TRBJ2-5; D gene: NA; clone size: NA; V gene: TRBV12-5; CDR3 protein: CASGLRTSQETQYF; CDR3 DNA: TGTGCTAGTGGTTTGCGGACGAGTCAAGAGACCCAGTACTTC
J gene: TRBJ2-2; D gene: TRBD2; clone size: NA; V gene: TRBV4-2; CDR3 protein: CASSQEGLAGGQDTGELFF; CDR3 DNA: TGTGCCAGCAGCCAAGAGGGACTCGCGGGGGGGCAGGACACCGGGGAGCTGTTTTTT
J gene: TRBJ1-1; D gene: NA; clone size: once; V gene: TRBV19; CDR3 protein: CASSRQKNTEAFF; CDR3 DNA: TGTGCCAGTAGTAGGCAGAAGAACACTGAAGCTTTCTTT
J gene: TRBJ2-7; D gene: TRBD1; clone size: NA; V gene: TRBV5-1; CDR3 protein: CASSLSSGQGPFYEQYF; CDR3 DNA: TGCGCCAGCAGCTTGAGCTCTGGACAGGGACCATTCTACGAGCAGTACTTC
J gene: TRBJ2-7; D gene: TRBD1; clone size: NA; V gene: TRBV14; CDR3 protein: CASSHVPGQAAEQYF; CDR3 DNA: TGTGCCAGCAGCCATGTCCCGGGACAGGCTGCCGAGCAGTACTTC
J gene: TRBJ1-2; D gene: TRBD1; clone size: NA; V gene: TRBV29-1; CDR3 protein: CSVDHGQGANYGYTF; CDR3 DNA: TGCAGCGTTGACCATGGACAGGGGGCAAACTATGGCTACACCTTC
J gene: TRBJ1-2; D gene: TRBD1; clone size: NA; V gene: TRBV18; CDR3 protein: CASSPGQGDYGYTF; CDR3 DNA: TGTGCCAGCTCACCGGGACAGGGAGACTATGGCTACACCTTC
J gene: TRBJ1-1; D gene: NA; clone size: NA; V gene: TRBV4-1; CDR3 protein: CASSQGRAAGRTEAFF; CDR3 DNA: TGCGCCAGCAGCCAAGGCCGAGCCGCGGGTCGAACTGAAGCTTTCTTT